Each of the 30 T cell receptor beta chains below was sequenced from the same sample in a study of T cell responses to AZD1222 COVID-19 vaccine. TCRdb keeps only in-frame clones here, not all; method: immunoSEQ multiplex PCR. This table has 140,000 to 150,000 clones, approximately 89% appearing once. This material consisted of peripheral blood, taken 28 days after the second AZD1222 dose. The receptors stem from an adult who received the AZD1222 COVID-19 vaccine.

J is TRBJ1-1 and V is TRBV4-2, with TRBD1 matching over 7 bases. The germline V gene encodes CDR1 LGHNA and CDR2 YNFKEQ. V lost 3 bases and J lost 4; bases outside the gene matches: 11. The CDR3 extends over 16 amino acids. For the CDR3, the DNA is TGTGCCAGCAGCCAGGAAGGTAAGGGGGCGGGCACTGAAGCTTTCTTT. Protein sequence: CASSQEGKGAGTEAFF.

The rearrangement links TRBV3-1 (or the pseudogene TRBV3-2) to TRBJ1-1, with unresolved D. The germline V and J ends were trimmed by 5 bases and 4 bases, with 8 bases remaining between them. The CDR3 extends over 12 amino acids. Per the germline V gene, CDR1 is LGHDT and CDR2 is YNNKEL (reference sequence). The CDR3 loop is CASSSRSTEAFF. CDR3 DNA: TGTGCCAGCAGCTCCCGGAGCACTGAAGCTTTCTTT.

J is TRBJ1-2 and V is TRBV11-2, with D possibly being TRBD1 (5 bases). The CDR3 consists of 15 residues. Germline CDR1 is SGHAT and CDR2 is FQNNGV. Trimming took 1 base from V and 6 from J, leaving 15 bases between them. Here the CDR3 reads CASSLGPGRSDGYTF. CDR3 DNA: TGTGCCAGCAGCTTAGGTCCGGGGCGTTCAGATGGCTACACCTTC.

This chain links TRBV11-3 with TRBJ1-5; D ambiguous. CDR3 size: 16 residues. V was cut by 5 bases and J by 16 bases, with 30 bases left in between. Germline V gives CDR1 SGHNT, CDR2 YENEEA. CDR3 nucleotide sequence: TGTGCCAGCAGCCCAGATATCCCCGGAGCCCGCTCGGGAGAACATTTT. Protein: CASSPDIPGARSGEHF. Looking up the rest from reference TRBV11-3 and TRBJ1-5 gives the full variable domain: EAGVVQSPRYKIIEKKQPVAFWCNPISGHNTLYWYLQNLGQGPELLIRYENEEAVDDSQLPKDRFSAERLKGVDSTLKIQPAELGDSAVYLCASSPDIPGARSGEHFGDGTRLSIL.

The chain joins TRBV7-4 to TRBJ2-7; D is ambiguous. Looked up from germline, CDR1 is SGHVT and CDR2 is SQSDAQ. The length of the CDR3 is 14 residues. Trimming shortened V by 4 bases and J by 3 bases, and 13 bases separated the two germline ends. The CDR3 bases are TGTGCCAGCAGCTCCTCGCCCGCCTACTACGAGCAGTACTTC. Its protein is CASSSSPAYYEQYF.

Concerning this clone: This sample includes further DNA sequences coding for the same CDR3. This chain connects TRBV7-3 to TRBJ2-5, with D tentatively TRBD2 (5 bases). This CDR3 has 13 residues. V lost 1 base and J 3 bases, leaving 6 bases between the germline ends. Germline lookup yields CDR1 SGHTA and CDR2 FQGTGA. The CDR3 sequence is CASSLNGEETQYF. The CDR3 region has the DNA TGTGCCAGCAGCTTAAACGGGGAAGAGACCCAGTACTTC.

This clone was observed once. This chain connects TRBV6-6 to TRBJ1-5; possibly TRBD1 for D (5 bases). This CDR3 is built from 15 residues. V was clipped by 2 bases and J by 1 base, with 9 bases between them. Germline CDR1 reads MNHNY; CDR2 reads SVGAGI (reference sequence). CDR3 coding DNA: TGTGCCAGCAGTTACACACAGGTGAGCAATCAGCCCCAGCATTTT. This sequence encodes CASSYTQVSNQPQHF.

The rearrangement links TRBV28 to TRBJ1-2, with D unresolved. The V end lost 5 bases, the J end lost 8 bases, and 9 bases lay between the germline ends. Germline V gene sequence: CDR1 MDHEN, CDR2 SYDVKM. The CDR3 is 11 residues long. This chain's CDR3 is CASSLTRGYTF. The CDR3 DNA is TGTGCCAGCAGTCTAACAAGAGGCTACACCTTC.

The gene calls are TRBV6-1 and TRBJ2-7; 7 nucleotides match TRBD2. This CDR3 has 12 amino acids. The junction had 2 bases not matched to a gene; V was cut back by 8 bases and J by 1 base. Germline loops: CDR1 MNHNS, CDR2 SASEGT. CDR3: CASGGESYEQYF. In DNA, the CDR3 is TGTGCCAGCGGGGGGGAGTCCTACGAGCAGTACTTC.

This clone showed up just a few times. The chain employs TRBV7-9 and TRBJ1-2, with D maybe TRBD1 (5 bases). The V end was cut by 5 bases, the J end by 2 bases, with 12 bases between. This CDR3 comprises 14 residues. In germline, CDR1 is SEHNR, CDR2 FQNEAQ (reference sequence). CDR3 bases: TGTGCCAGCAGCGATCGGACACTCAACTATGGCTACACCTTC. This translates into CASSDRTLNYGYTF.

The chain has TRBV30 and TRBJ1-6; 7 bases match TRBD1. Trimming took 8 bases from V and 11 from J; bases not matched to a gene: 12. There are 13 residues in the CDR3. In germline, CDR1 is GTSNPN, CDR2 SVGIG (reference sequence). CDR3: CAADRETGTPLHF. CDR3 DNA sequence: TGTGCCGCCGACAGGGAGACTGGTACACCCCTCCACTTT.

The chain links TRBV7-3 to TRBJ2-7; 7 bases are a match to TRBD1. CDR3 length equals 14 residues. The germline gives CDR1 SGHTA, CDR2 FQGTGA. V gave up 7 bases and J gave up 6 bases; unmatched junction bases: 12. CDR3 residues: CASNPGVQGSEQYF. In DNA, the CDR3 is TGTGCCAGCAACCCCGGCGTACAGGGGAGCGAGCAGTACTTC.

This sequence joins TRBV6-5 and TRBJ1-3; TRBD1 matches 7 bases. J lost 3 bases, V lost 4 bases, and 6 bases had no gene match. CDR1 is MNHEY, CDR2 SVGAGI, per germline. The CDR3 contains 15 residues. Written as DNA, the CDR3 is TGTGCCAGCAGTTTTCAAGGGGGCAGTGGAAACACCATATATTTT. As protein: CASSFQGGSGNTIYF.

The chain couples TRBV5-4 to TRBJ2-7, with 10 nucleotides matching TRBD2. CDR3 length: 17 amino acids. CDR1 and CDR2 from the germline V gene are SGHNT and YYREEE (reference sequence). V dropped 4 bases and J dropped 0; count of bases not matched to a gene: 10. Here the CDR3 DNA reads TGTGCCAGCAGCCCTCAGGCCAGCGGGAGGGCCTCCTACGAGCAGTACTTC. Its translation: CASSPQASGRASYEQYF.

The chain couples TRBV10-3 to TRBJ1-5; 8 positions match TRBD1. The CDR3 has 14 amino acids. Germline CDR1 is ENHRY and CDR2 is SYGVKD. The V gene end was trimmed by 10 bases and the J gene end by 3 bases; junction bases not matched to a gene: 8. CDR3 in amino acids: CATRDRGINQPQHF. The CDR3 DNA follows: TGTGCCACCCGAGACAGGGGTATCAATCAGCCCCAGCATTTT.

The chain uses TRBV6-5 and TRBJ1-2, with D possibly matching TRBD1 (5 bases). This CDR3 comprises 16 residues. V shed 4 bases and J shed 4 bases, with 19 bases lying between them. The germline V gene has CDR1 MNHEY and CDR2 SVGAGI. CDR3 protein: CASSLTQGFLSYGYTF. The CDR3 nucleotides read TGTGCCAGCAGTTTAACTCAGGGTTTCTTGAGCTATGGCTACACCTTC.

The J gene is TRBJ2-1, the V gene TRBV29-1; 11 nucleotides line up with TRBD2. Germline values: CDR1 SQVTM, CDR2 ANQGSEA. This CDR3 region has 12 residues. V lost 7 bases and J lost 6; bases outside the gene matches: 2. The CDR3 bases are TGCAGCGCCGGGACTAGCGGCAATGAGCAGTTCTTC. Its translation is CSAGTSGNEQFF.

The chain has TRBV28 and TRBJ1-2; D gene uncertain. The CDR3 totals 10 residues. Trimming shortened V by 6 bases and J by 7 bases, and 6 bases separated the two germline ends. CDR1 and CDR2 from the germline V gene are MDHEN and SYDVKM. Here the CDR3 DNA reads TGTGCCAGCAGATCCGGTGGCTACACCTTC. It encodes CASRSGGYTF.

CDR3 nucleotide sequence: TGTGCCTGGAGTCTCGGGGATAGCAATCAGCCCCAGCATTTT. It specifies CAWSLGDSNQPQHF. V and J are TRBV30 and TRBJ1-5; D ambiguous. Trimming took 2 bases from V and 0 from J, leaving 8 bases between them. Germline CDR1 GTSNPN, CDR2 SVGIG (reference sequence). This CDR3 has 14 residues.

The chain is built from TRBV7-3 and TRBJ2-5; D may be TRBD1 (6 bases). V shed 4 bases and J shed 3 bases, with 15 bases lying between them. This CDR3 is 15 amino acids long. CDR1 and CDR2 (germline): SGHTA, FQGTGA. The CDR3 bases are TGTGCCAGCAGCTACCGTGGGGGCCGTGAAGAGACCCAGTACTTC. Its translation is CASSYRGGREETQYF. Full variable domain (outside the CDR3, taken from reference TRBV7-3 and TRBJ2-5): GAGVSQTPSNKVTEKGKYVELRCDPISGHTALYWYRQSLGQGPEFLIYFQGTGAADDSGLPNDRFFAVRPEGSVSTLKIQRTERGDSAVYLCASSYRGGREETQYFGPGTRLLVL.

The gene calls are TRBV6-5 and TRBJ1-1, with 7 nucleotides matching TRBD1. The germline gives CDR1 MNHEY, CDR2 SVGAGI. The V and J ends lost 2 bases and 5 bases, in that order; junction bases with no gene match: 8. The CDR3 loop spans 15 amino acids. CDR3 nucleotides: TGTGCCAGCAGTTACCGACAGGGATCAAGAACTGAAGCTTTCTTT. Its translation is CASSYRQGSRTEAFF.

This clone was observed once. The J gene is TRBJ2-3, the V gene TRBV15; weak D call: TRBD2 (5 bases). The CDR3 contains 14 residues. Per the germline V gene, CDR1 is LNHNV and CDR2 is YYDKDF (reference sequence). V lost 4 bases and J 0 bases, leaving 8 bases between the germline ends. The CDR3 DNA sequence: TGTGCCACCAGCAACTCGGGAAGCACAGATACGCAGTATTTT. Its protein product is CATSNSGSTDTQYF.

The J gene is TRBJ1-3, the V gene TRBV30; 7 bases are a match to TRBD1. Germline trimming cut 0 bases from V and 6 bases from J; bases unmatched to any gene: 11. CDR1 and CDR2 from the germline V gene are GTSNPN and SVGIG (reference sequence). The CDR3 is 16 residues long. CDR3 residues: CAWSVRGSGGANTIYF. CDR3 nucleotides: TGTGCCTGGAGTGTACGTGGGTCAGGGGGGGCAAACACCATATATTTT.

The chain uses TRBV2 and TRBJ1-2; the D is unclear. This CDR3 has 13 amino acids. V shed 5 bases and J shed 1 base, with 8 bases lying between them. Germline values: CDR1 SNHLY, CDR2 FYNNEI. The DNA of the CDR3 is TGTGCCAGCAGTTTGGACGGTAACTATGGCTACACCTTC. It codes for CASSLDGNYGYTF.

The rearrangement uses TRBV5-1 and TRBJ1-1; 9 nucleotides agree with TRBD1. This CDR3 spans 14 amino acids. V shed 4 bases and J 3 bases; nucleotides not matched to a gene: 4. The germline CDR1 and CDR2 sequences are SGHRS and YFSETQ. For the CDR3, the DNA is TGCGCCAGCAGCCCGCGGACAGGGGACACTGAAGCTTTCTTT. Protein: CASSPRTGDTEAFF. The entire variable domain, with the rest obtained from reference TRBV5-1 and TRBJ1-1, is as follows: KAGVTQTPRYLIKTRGQQVTLSCSPISGHRSVSWYQQTPGQGLQFLFEYFSETQRNKGNFPGRFSGRQFSNSRSEMNVSTLELGDSALYLCASSPRTGDTEAFFGQGTRLTVV.

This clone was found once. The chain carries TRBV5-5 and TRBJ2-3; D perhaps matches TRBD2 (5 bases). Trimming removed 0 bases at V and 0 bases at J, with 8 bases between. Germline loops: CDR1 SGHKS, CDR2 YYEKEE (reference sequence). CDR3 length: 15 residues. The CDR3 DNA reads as TGTGCCAGCAGCTTGGGAGGACTCAGCACAGATACGCAGTATTTT. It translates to CASSLGGLSTDTQYF.

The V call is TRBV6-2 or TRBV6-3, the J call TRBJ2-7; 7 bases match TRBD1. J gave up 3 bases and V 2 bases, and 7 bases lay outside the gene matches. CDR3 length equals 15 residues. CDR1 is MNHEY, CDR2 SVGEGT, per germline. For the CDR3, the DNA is TGTGCCAGCAGTTACCCTCCAGGGGGATACTACGAGCAGTACTTC. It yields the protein CASSYPPGGYYEQYF.

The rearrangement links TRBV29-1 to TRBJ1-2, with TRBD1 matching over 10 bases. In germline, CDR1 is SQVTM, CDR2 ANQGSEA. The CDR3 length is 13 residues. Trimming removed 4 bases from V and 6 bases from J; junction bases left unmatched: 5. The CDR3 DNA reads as TGCAGCGTTGCCTCCGGGACAGGGGATGGCTACACCTTC. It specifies CSVASGTGDGYTF.

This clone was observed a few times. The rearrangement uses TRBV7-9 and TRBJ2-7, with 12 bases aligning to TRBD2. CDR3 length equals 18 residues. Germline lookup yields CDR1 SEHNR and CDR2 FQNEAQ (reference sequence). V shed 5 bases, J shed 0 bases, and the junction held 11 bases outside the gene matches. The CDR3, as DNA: TGTGCCAGCAGCCCCGGACTAGCGGGGTCACCGAGCTCCTACGAGCAGTACTTC. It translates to CASSPGLAGSPSSYEQYF.

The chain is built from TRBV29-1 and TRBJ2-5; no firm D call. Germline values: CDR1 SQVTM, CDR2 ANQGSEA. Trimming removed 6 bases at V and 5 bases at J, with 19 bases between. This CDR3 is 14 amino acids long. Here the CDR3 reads CSVKRTDRWETQYF. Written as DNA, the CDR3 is TGCAGCGTCAAACGGACGGACCGGTGGGAGACCCAGTACTTC. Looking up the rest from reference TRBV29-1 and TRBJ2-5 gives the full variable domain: SAVISQKPSRDICQRGTSLTIQCQVDSQVTMMFWYRQQPGQSLTLIATANQGSEATYESGFVIDKFPISRPNLTFSTLTVSNMSPEDSSIYLCSVKRTDRWETQYFGPGTRLLVL.